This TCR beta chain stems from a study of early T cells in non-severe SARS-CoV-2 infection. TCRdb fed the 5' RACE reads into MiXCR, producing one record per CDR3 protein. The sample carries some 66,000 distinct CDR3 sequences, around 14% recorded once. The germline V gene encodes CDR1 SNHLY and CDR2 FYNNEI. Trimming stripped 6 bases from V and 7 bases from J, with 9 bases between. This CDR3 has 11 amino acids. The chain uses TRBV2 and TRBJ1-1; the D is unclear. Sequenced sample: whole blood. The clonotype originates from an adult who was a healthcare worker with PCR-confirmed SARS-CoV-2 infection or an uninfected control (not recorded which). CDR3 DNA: TGTGCCAGCAGCCAAGACTTTGAAGCTTTCTTT. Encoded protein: CASSQDFEAFF.